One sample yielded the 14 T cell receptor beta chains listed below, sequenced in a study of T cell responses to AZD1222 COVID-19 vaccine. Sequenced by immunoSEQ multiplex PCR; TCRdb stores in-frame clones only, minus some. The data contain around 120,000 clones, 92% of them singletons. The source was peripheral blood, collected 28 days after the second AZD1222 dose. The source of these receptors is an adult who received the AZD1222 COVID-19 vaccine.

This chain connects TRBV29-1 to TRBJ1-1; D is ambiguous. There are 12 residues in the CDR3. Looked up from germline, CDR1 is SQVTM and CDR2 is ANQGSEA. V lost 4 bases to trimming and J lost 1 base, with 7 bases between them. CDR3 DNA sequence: TGCAGCGTTGTGACTGGGAACACTGAAGCTTTCTTT. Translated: CSVVTGNTEAFF.

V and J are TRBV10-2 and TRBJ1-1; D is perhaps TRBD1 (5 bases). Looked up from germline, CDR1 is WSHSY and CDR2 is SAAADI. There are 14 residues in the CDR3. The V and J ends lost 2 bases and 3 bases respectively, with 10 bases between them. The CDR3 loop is CASSEPWGDTEAFF. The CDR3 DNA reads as TGCGCCAGCAGTGAGCCGTGGGGGGACACTGAAGCTTTCTTT.

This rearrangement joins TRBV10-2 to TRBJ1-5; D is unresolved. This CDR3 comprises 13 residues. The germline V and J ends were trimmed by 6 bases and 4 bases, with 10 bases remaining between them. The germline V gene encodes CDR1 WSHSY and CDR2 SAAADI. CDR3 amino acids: CASRFTGNQPQHF. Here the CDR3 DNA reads TGCGCCAGCAGGTTCACTGGGAATCAGCCCCAGCATTTT.

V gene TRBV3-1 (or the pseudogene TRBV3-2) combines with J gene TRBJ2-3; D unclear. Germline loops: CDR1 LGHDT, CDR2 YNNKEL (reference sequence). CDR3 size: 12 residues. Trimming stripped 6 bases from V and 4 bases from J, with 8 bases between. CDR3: CASSYSSDTQYF. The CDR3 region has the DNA TGTGCCAGCAGTTATTCCTCAGATACGCAGTATTTT.

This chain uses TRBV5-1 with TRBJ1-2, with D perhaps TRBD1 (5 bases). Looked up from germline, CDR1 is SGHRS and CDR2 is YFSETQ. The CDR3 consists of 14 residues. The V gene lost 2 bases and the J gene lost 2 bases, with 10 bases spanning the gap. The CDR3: CASSFRDDNYGYTF. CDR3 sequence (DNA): TGCGCCAGCAGCTTTAGGGACGACAACTATGGCTACACCTTC.

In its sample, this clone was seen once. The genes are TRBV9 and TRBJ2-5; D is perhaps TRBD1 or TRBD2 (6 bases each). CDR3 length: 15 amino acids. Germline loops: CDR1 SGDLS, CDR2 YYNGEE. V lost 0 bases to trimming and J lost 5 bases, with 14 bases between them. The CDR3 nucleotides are TGTGCCAGCAGCGTAGGAGCTCGAGGGGGGGAGACCCAGTACTTC. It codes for CASSVGARGGETQYF. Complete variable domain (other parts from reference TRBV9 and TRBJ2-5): DSGVTQTPKHLITATGQRVTLRCSPRSGDLSVYWYQQSLDQGLQFLIQYYNGEERAKGNILERFSAQQFPDLHSELNLSSLELGDSALYFCASSVGARGGETQYFGPGTRLLVL.

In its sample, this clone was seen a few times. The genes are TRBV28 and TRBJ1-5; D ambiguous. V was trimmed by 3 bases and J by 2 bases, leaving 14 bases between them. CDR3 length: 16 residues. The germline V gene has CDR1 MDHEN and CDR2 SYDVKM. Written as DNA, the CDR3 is TGTGCCAGCAGTTTGTCCGGAAAACTAGGCAATCAGCCCCAGCATTTT. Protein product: CASSLSGKLGNQPQHF.

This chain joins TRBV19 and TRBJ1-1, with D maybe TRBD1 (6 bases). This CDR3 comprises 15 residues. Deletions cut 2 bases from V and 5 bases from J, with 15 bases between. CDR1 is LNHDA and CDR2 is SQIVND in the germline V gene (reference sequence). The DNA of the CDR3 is TGTGCCAGTAGTATATCCTCCACAGGGCGTACTGAAGCTTTCTTT. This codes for CASSISSTGRTEAFF.

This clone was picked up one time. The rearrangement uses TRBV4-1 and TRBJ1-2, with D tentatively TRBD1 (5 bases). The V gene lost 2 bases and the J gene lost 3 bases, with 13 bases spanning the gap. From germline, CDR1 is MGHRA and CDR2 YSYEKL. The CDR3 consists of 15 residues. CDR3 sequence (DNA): TGCGCCAGCAGCCAACCTCTACAGGCGTACTATGGCTACACCTTC. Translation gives CASSQPLQAYYGYTF.

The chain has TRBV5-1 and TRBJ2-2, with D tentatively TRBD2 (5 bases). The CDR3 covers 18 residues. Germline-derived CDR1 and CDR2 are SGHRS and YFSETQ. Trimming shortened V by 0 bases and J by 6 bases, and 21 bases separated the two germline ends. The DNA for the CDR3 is TGCGCCAGCAGCTTGGCCAAATTACTAGTCAGTCCTCCCGGGGAGCTGTTTTTT. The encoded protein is CASSLAKLLVSPPGELFF.

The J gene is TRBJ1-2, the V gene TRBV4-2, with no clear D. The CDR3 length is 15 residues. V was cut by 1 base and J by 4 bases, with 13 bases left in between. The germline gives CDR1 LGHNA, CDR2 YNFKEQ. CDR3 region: CASSQGLPPVYGYTF. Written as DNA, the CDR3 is TGTGCCAGCAGCCAAGGTCTCCCCCCGGTCTATGGCTACACCTTC.

The CDR3: CASSPPTVLAKNIQYF. In nucleotides, the CDR3 is TGTGCCAGCAGCCCACCGACAGTACTAGCCAAAAACATTCAGTACTTC. The gene calls are TRBV7-2 and TRBJ2-4; D is possibly TRBD1 (5 bases). V lost 5 bases and J 0 bases, leaving 14 bases between the germline ends. The length of the CDR3 is 16 residues. Germline CDR1 SGHTA, CDR2 FQGNSA.

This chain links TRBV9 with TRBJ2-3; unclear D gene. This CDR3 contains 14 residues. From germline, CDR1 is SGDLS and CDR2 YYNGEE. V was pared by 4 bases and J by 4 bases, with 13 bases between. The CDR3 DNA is TGTGCCAGCAGCCTGTCTCCGGTGGCAGATACGCAGTATTTT. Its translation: CASSLSPVADTQYF.

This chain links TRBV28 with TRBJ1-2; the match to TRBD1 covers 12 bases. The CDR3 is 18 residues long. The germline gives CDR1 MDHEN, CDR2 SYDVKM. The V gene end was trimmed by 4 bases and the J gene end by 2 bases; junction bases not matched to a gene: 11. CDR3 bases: TGTGCCAGCAGTTACCCCGGGACAGGGGGCAAGGGGAACTATGGCTACACCTTC. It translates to CASSYPGTGGKGNYGYTF.